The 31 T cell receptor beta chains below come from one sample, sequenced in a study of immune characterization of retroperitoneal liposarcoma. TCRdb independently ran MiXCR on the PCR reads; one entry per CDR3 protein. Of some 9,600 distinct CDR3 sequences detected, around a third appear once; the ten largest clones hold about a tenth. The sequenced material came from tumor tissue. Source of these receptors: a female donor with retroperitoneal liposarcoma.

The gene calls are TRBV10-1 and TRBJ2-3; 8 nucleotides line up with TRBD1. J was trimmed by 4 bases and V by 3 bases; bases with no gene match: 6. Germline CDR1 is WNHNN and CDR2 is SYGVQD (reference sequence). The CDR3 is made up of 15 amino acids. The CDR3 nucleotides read TGCGCCAGCAGTGACGGAGACAGGGGACCAGATACGCAGTATTTT. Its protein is CASSDGDRGPDTQYF.

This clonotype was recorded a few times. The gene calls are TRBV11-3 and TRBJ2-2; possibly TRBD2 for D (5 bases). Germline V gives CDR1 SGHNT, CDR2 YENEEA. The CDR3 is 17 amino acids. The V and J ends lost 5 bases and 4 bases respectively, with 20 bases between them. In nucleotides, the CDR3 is TGTGCCAGCAGCCGAAACATAGGAGGCAGCCGCACCGGGGAGCTGTTTTTT. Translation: CASSRNIGGSRTGELFF. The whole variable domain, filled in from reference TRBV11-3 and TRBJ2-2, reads EAGVVQSPRYKIIEKKQPVAFWCNPISGHNTLYWYLQNLGQGPELLIRYENEEAVDDSQLPKDRFSAERLKGVDSTLKIQPAELGDSAVYLCASSRNIGGSRTGELFFGEGSRLTVL.

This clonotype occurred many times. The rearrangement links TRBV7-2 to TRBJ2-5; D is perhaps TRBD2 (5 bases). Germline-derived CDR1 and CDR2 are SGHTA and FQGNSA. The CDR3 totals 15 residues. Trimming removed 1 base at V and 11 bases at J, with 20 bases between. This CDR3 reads CASSLDGGTFNEQYF. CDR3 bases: TGTGCCAGCAGCTTAGATGGAGGCACTTTCAATGAGCAGTACTTC. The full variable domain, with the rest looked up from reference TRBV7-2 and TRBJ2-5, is GAGVSQSPSNKVTEKGKDVELRCDPISGHTALYWYRQSLGQGLEFLIYFQGNSAPDKSGLPSDRFSAERTGGSVSTLTIQRTQQEDSAVYLCASSLDGGTFNEQYFGPGTRLLVL.

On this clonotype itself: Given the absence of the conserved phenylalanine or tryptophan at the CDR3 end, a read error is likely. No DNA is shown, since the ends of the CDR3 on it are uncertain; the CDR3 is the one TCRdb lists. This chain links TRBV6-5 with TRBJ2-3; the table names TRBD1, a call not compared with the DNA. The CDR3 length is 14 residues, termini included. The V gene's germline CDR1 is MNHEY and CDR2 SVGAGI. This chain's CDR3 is CASRYRTVPTSSTS.

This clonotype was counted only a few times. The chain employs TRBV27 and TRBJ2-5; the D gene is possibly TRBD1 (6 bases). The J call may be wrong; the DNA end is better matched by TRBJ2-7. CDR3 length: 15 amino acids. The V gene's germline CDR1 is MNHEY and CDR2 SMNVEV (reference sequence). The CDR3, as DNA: TGTGCCAGCAGCGAAGGTATGGGGGCCCTCTACGAGCAGTACTTC. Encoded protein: CASSEGMGALYEQYF.

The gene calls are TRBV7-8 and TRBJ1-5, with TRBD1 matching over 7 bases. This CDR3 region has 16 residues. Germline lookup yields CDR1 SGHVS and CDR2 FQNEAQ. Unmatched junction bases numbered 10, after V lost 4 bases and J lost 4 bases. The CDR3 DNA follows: TGTGCCAGCAGCTCTAATCAGGGGGAGGTGAATCAGCCCCAGCATTTT. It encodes CASSSNQGEVNQPQHF.

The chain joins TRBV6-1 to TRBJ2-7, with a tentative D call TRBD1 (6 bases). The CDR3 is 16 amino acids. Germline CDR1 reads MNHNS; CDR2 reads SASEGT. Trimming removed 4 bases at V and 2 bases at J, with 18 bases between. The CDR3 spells CASSALTGTHAYEQYF. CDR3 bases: TGTGCCAGCAGTGCATTGACCGGGACACACGCCTACGAGCAGTACTTC.

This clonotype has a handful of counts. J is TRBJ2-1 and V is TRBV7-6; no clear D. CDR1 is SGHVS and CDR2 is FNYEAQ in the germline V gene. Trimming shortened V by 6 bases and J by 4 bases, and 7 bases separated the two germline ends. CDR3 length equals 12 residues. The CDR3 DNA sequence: TGTGCCAGCAGTTCCGCTTACAATGAGCAGTTCTTC. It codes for CASSSAYNEQFF.

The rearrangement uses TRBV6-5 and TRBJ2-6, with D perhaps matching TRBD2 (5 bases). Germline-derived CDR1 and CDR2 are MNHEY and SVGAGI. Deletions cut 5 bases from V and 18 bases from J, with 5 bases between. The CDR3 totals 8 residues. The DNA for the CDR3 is TGTGCCAGCAGTGGAGGGACTTTC. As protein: CASSGGTF.

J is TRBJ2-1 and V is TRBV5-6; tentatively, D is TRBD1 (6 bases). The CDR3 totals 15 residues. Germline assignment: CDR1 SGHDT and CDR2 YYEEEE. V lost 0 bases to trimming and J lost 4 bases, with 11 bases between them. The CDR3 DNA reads TGTGCCAGCAGCTTGGAGGGCCAGGGGTACAATGAGCAGTTCTTC. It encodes CASSLEGQGYNEQFF.

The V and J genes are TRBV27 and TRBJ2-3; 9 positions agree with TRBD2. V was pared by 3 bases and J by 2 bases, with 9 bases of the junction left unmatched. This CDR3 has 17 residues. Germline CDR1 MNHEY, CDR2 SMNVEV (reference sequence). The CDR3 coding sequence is TGTGCCAGCAGTTTTGAGGCTAGCGGGAACTACACAGATACGCAGTATTTT. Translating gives CASSFEASGNYTDTQYF.

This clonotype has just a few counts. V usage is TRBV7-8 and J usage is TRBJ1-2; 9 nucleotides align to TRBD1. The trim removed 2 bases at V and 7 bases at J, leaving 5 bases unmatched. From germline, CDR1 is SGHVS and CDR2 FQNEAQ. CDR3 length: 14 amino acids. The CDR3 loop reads CASSLKSTGGGYTF. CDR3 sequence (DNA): TGTGCCAGCAGCTTAAAGTCGACAGGGGGTGGCTACACCTTC.

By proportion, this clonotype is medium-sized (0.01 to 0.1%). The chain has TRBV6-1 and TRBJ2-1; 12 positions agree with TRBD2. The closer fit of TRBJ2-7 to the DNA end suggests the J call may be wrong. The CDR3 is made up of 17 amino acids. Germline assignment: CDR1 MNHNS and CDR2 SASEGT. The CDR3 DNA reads TGTGCCAGCAGTTCGCTAGCGGGGGGGCCAGCCGACAATGAGCAGTACTTC. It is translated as CASSSLAGGPADNEQYF.

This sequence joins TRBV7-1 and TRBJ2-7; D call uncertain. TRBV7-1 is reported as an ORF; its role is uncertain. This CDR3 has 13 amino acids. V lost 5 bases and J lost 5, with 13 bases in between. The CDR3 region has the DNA TGTGCCAGCAGCCAAGTCGATGGGAACGAGCAGTACTTC. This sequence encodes CASSQVDGNEQYF.

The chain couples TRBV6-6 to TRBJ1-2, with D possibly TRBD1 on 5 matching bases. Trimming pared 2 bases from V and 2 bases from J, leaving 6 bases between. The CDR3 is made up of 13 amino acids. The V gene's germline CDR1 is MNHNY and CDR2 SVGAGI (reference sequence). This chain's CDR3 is CASSYRDNYGYTF. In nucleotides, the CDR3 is TGTGCCAGCAGTTACCGGGACAACTATGGCTACACCTTC.

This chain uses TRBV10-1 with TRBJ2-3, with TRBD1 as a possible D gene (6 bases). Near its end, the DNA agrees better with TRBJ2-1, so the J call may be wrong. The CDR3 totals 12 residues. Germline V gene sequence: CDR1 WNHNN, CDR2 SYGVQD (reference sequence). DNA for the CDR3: TGCGCCAGCAGTTTTGGACAGAATGAGCAGTTCTTC. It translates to CASSFGQNEQFF.

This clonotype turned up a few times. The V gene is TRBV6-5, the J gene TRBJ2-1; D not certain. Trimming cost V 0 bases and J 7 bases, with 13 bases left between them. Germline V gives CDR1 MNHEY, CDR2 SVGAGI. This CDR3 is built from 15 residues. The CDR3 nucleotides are TGTGCCAGCAGTTACTCGTACCTTTTATTGAATGAGCAGTTCTTC. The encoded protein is CASSYSYLLLNEQFF.

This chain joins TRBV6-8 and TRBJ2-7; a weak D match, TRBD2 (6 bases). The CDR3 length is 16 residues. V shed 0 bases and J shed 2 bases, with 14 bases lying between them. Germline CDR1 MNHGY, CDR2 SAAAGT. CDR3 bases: TGTGCCAGCAGTTACTCCTGGGACTTCACTACCTACGAGCAGTACTTC. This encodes CASSYSWDFTTYEQYF.

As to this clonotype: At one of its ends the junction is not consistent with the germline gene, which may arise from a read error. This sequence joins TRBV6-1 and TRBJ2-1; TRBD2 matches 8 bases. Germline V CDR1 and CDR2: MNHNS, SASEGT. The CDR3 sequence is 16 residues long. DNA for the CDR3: TGTGTCAGCAGCGAAAGGGGCGGGGGGAGCTCCTACGAGCAGTTCTTC. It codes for CVSSERGGGSSYEQFF.

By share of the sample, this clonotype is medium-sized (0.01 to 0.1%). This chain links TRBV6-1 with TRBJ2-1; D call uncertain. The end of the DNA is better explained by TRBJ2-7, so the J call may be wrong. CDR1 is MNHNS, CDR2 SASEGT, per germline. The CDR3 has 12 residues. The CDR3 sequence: CASADTPYEQYF. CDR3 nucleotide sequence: TGTGCCAGCGCCGACACTCCCTACGAGCAGTACTTC.

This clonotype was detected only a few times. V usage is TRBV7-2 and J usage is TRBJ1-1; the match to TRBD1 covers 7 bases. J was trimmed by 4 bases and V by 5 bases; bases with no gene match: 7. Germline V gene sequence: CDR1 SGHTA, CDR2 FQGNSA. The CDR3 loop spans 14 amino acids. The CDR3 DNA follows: TGTGCCAGCAGCGACCCGACAGGGCCCACTGAAGCTTTCTTT. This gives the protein CASSDPTGPTEAFF.

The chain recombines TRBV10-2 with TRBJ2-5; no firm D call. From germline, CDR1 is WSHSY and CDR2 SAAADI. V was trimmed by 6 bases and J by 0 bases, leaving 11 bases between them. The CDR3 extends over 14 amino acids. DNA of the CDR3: TGCGCCAGCAGCGCCGGACGCAACCAAGAGACCCAGTACTTC. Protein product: CASSAGRNQETQYF.

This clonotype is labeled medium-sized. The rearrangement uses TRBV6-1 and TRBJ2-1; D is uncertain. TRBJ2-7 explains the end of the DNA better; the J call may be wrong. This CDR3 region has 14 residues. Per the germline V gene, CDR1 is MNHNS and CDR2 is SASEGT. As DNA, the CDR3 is TGTGCCAGCAGTGAAGCGTGGGGTCCCCACGAGCAGTACTTC. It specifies CASSEAWGPHEQYF.

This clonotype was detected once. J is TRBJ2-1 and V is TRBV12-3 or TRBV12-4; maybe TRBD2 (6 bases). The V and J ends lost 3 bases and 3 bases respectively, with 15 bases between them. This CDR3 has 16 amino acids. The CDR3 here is CASSFWGEPYYNEQFF. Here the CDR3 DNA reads TGTGCCAGCAGTTTTTGGGGGGAGCCGTACTACAATGAGCAGTTCTTC.

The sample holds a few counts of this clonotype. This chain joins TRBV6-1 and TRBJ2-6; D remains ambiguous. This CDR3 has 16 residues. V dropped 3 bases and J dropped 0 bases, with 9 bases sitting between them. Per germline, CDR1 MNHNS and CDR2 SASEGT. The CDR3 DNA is TGTGCCAGCAGTGAGCTTGGCAACTCTGGGGCCAACGTCCTGACTTTC. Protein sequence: CASSELGNSGANVLTF.

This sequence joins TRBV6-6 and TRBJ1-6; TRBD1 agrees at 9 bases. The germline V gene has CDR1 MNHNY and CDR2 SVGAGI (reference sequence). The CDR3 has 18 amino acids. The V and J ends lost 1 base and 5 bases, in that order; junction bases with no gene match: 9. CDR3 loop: CASSYLPGQGSDNSPLHF. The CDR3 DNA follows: TGTGCCAGCAGTTACTTACCGGGACAGGGTTCGGATAATTCACCCCTCCACTTT.

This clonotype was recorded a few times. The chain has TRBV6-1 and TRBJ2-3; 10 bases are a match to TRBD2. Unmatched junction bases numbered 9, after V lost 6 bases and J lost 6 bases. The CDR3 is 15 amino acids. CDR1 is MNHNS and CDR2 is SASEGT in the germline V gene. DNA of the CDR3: TGTGCCAGCAGACAGGGAAGCGGGAGGGGCGATACGCAGTATTTT. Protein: CASRQGSGRGDTQYF.

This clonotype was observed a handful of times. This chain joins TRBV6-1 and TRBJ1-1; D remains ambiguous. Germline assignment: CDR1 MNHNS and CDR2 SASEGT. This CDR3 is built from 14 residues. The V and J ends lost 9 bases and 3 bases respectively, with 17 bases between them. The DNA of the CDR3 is TGTGCCAGTCTTGCTAGAGGGTTGGACACTGAAGCTTTCTTT. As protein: CASLARGLDTEAFF.

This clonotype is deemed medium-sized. The CDR3 is CASSLGGSGSQETQFF. CDR3 sequence (DNA): TGTGCCAGCAGCTTAGGTGGTAGCGGGTCTCAAGAGACCCAGTTCTTC. V gene TRBV7-2 combines with J gene TRBJ2-1; TRBD2 matches 7 bases. This CDR3 is built from 16 residues. Per germline, CDR1 SGHTA and CDR2 FQGNSA. The V gene end was trimmed by 1 base and the J gene end by 13 bases; junction bases not matched to a gene: 16.

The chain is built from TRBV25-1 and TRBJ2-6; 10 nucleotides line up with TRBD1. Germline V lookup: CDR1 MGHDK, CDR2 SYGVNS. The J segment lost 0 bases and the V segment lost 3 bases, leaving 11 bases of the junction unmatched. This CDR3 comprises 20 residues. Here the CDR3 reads CASSDFVRTGGPSGANVLTF. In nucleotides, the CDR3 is TGTGCCAGCAGTGATTTCGTCCGGACAGGGGGACCCTCTGGGGCCAACGTCCTGACTTTC.

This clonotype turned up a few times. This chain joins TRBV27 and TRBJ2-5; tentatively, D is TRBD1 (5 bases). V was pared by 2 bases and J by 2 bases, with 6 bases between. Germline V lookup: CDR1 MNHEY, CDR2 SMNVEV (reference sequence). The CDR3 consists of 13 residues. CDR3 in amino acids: CASSLRGQETQYF. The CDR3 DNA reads TGTGCCAGCAGTTTAAGGGGTCAAGAGACCCAGTACTTC.